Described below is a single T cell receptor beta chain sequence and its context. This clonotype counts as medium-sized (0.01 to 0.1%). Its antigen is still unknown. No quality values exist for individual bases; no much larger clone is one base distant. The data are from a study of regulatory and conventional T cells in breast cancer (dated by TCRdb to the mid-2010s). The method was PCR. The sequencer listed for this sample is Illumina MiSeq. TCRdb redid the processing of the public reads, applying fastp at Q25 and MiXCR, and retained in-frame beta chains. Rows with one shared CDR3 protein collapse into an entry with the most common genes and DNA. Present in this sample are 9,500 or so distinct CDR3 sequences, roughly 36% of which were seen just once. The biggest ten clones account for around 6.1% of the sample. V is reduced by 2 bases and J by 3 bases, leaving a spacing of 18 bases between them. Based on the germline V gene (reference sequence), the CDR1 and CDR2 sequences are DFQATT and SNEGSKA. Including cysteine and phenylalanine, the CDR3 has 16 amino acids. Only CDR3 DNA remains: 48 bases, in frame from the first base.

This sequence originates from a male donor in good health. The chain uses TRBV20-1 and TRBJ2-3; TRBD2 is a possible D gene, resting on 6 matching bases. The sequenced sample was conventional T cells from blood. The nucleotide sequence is TGCAGTGCTAGACTCCCGGGGGTGGGGACGACAGATACGCAGTATTTT. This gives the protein CSARLPGVGTTDTQYF.